This T cell receptor (beta chain) was sequenced for a study of blood T cell repertoires in COVID-19. TCRdb's table, derived via immunoSEQ multiplex PCR, lists solely in-frame clones and lacks some. The sample lists about 180,000 clones, about 81% occurring once. V shed 1 base and J shed 4 bases, with 9 bases lying between them. Germline assignment: CDR1 SGHAT and CDR2 FQNNGV. The CDR3 has 14 residues. Sequenced sample: peripheral blood. This sequence was found in a woman older than 75 with COVID-19, enrolled during active disease. The V and J genes are TRBV11-2 and TRBJ2-3, with TRBD1 as a possible D gene (5 bases). DNA for the CDR3: TGTGCCAGCAGCTTAGTGCTAGGGGCAGATACGCAGTATTTT. Translating gives CASSLVLGADTQYF.